This note documents a single T cell receptor (beta chain) sequence. The sample comes from a study of blood T cell repertoires in COVID-19. CDR1 and CDR2 from the germline V gene are GTSNPN and SVGIG (reference sequence). This CDR3 spans 18 amino acids. V lost 1 base and J lost 6; bases outside the gene matches: 15. The assay was immunoSEQ multiplex PCR, and TCRdb's table has in-frame clones only and misses some. The repertoire has some 200,000 clones, around 79% of them found once; the top ten carry 26%. What was sequenced was peripheral blood. J is TRBJ1-6 and V is TRBV30; 7 nucleotides match TRBD1. This sequence originates from a woman in her 70s with acute or convalescent COVID-19. The CDR3 DNA reads as TGTGCCTGGAGTGCTCAACCTCCGGGACAGCAAGCTAATTCACCCCTCCACTTT. Translating it yields CAWSAQPPGQQANSPLHF. Supplemented by reference TRBV30 and TRBJ1-6, the full variable domain reads SQTIHQWPATLVQPVGSPLSLECTVEGTSNPNLYWYRQAAGRGLQLLFYSVGIGQISSEVPQNLSASRPQDRQFILSSKKLLLSDSGFYLCAWSAQPPGQQANSPLHFGNGTRLTVT.